Below, 27 T cell receptor beta chains from the same sample are listed, as sequenced in a study of blood T cell repertoires in COVID-19. TCRdb keeps only in-frame clones here, not all; method: immunoSEQ multiplex PCR. The table records roughly 400,000 clones, roughly nine tenths of them present only once. The sequenced sample was PBMCs or T cells enriched from blood (not recorded which). All receptors come from a man between 25 and 39 years old who had recovered from COVID-19.

This chain uses TRBV28 with TRBJ2-7; TRBD1 agrees at 8 bases. Per germline, CDR1 MDHEN and CDR2 SYDVKM. The CDR3 has 13 residues. J gave up 3 bases and V 10 bases, and 8 bases lay outside the gene matches. In DNA, the CDR3 is TGTGCCACACAGACAGGGGTGGGCTACGAGCAGTACTTC. Translation: CATQTGVGYEQYF. Full variable domain (remainder filled in from reference TRBV28 and TRBJ2-7): DVKVTQSSRYLVKRTGEKVFLECVQDMDHENMFWYRQDPGLGLRLIYFSYDVKMKEKGDIPEGYSVSREKKERFSLILESASTNQTSMYLCATQTGVGYEQYFGPGTRLTVT.

The rearrangement uses TRBV30 and TRBJ2-1; 11 nucleotides align to TRBD2. With V trimmed by 4 bases and J by 3 bases, 8 bases remained unmatched. The CDR3 runs to 16 residues. Germline loops: CDR1 GTSNPN, CDR2 SVGIG (reference sequence). CDR3 amino acids: CAWIRLTSGSYNEQFF. The CDR3 nucleotides read TGTGCCTGGATCCGCCTTACTAGCGGGAGCTACAATGAGCAGTTCTTC.

The chain carries TRBV28 and TRBJ2-5; 8 bases map to TRBD1. The CDR3 has 15 residues. After removal of 5 bases from V and 4 bases from J, the junction contained 9 bases not matched to a gene. Germline CDR1 is MDHEN and CDR2 is SYDVKM. The CDR3 protein is CASSIYPGGGETQYF. CDR3 in DNA: TGTGCCAGCAGTATTTACCCAGGGGGCGGAGAGACCCAGTACTTC.

This rearrangement joins TRBV27 to TRBJ1-1; D gene uncertain. The CDR3 is made up of 15 amino acids. Germline assignment: CDR1 MNHEY and CDR2 SMNVEV (reference sequence). V was trimmed by 6 bases and J by 0 bases, leaving 14 bases between them. The CDR3 is CASRKQLFMNTEAFF. CDR3 DNA sequence: TGTGCCAGCAGGAAACAGCTTTTCATGAACACTGAAGCTTTCTTT.

This clone was observed a single time. One end of the junction is discordant with germline, which a read error may explain. J is TRBJ2-1 and V is TRBV7-9, with 8 bases lining up with TRBD2. The CDR3 loop spans 15 amino acids. Germline V gives CDR1 SEHNR, CDR2 FQNEAQ (reference sequence). The CDR3 spells CASSLAPGGETRVLF. The CDR3 region has the DNA TGTGCCAGCAGCTTAGCCCCGGGAGGGGAAACCCGAGTGCTCTTC.

The chain links TRBV7-8 to TRBJ1-6, with D perhaps TRBD1 (6 bases). Trimming shortened V by 5 bases and J by 7 bases, and 12 bases separated the two germline ends. The CDR3 spans 14 residues. Germline values: CDR1 SGHVS, CDR2 FQNEAQ. The CDR3: CASSNGQPNSPLHF. Written as DNA, the CDR3 is TGTGCCAGCAGCAATGGACAGCCAAATTCACCCCTCCACTTT.

This clone appeared once. J is TRBJ1-4 and V is TRBV13; TRBD1 matches 9 bases. CDR1 and CDR2 (germline): PRHDT, FYEKMQ (reference sequence). CDR3 length equals 15 residues. J gave up 6 bases and V 5 bases, and 7 bases lay outside the gene matches. CDR3 sequence (DNA): TGTGCCAGCAGCATCCGGGGACAGGGAGATGAAAAACTGTTTTTT. Translated: CASSIRGQGDEKLFF.

The chain joins TRBV9 to TRBJ2-1, with 7 bases identical to TRBD2. Germline V gene lookup returns CDR1 SGDLS and CDR2 YYNGEE. The CDR3 is made up of 16 amino acids. V trimming: 0 bases; J trimming: 3 bases; junction bases outside the gene matches: 6. This chain's CDR3 is CASSVVASGDYNEQFF. CDR3 in DNA: TGTGCCAGCAGCGTAGTTGCTAGCGGAGACTACAATGAGCAGTTCTTC.

V is TRBV19 and J is TRBJ2-2, with D perhaps matching TRBD1 (6 bases). CDR1 LNHDA and CDR2 SQIVND come from the germline V gene (reference sequence). The CDR3 runs to 14 residues. Trimming pared 4 bases from V and 4 bases from J, leaving 10 bases between. CDR3 sequence reads: CASSTQGATGELFF. Here the CDR3 DNA reads TGTGCCAGTAGTACACAGGGCGCCACCGGGGAGCTGTTTTTT.

V is TRBV27 and J is TRBJ2-6, with D possibly TRBD2 on 5 matching bases. The CDR3 totals 14 residues. V was trimmed by 4 bases and J by 4 bases, leaving 8 bases between them. Germline V CDR1 and CDR2: MNHEY, SMNVEV (reference sequence). This chain's CDR3 is CASSWRSGANVLTF. For the CDR3, the DNA is TGTGCCAGCAGTTGGAGGTCAGGGGCCAACGTCCTGACTTTC.

The rearrangement links TRBV5-1 to TRBJ2-1; D is perhaps TRBD2 (6 bases). Trimming took 4 bases from V and 1 from J, leaving 15 bases between them. This CDR3 is built from 16 residues. From germline, CDR1 is SGHRS and CDR2 YFSETQ. The chain's CDR3 is CASSMTGTPSYNEQFF. The CDR3 bases are TGCGCCAGCAGCATGACCGGGACTCCATCCTACAATGAGCAGTTCTTC.

This chain uses TRBV18 with TRBJ2-3; 7 bases align to TRBD1. This CDR3 has 14 amino acids. The trim removed 5 bases at V and 2 bases at J, leaving 4 bases unmatched. Germline CDR1 is KGHSH and CDR2 is LQKENI. The CDR3 protein is CASSDRDPTDTQYF. DNA for the CDR3: TGTGCCAGCTCAGACAGGGACCCCACAGATACGCAGTATTTT.

The V and J genes are TRBV5-1 and TRBJ1-3, with 7 nucleotides matching TRBD1. J gave up 1 base and V 3 bases, and 10 bases lay outside the gene matches. Germline values: CDR1 SGHRS, CDR2 YFSETQ. The CDR3 is 17 residues long. The CDR3 region is CASSWGDRGESGNTIYF. The CDR3 region has the DNA TGCGCCAGCAGCTGGGGGGACAGAGGAGAATCTGGAAACACCATATATTTT.

The chain recombines TRBV5-4 with TRBJ2-5; 13 bases line up with TRBD2. J was trimmed by 5 bases and V by 4 bases; bases with no gene match: 8. The CDR3 loop spans 16 amino acids. CDR1 is SGHNT, CDR2 YYREEE, per germline (reference sequence). The CDR3, as DNA: TGTGCCAGCAGCACCGGCGGGACTAGCGGGAAGGAGACCCAGTACTTC. This encodes CASSTGGTSGKETQYF.

The chain joins TRBV7-2 to TRBJ2-7, with TRBD2 matching 9 bases. Germline CDR1 reads SGHTA; CDR2 reads FQGNSA. Trimming took 5 bases from V and 4 from J; bases not matched to a gene: 9. The CDR3 covers 15 residues. The DNA for the CDR3 is TGTGCCAGCAGCATTGGGACTAGCAGAACTTACGAGCAGTACTTC. Protein: CASSIGTSRTYEQYF.

The chain is built from TRBV6-5 and TRBJ1-4; 8 positions match TRBD1. CDR1 is MNHEY, CDR2 SVGAGI, per germline. V lost 6 bases, J lost 10 bases, and 4 bases stayed unmatched. CDR3 length: 12 amino acids. The CDR3 bases are TGTGCCAGCAGCCGCGGACAGGGAAAACTGTTTTTT. It is translated as CASSRGQGKLFF.

The chain recombines TRBV6-5 with TRBJ2-2; D remains ambiguous. The CDR3 is 15 residues long. CDR1 MNHEY and CDR2 SVGAGI come from the germline V gene. Trimming removed 7 bases at V and 0 bases at J, with 12 bases between. The CDR3 reads CASNPRSANTGELFF. The DNA of the CDR3 is TGTGCCAGCAATCCCCGGAGCGCGAACACCGGGGAGCTGTTTTTT.

The CDR3 nucleotides are TGTGCCAGCAGCTCCCAGGGTTACAATCAGCCCCAGCATTTT. Translation: CASSSQGYNQPQHF. This rearrangement joins TRBV5-6 to TRBJ1-5; possibly TRBD1 for D (5 bases). V dropped 3 bases and J dropped 3 bases, with 10 bases sitting between them. Germline V gene data show CDR1 as SGHDT and CDR2 as YYEEEE. The CDR3 length is 14 residues.

This rearrangement joins TRBV27 to TRBJ2-7, with 9 bases matching TRBD2. CDR1 and CDR2 (germline): MNHEY, SMNVEV (reference sequence). With V trimmed by 5 bases and J by 2 bases, 7 bases remained unmatched. This CDR3 spans 15 amino acids. CDR3 loop: CASSPRTSDPYEQYF. The CDR3 DNA sequence: TGTGCCAGCAGTCCACGGACTAGCGATCCCTACGAGCAGTACTTC.

The chain has TRBV19 and TRBJ2-6; D remains unclear. Germline V lookup: CDR1 LNHDA, CDR2 SQIVND (reference sequence). Trimming stripped 3 bases from V and 4 bases from J, with 10 bases between. The CDR3 runs to 15 residues. The CDR3 nucleotides are TGTGCCAGTAGTATGCACGCAAGCGGGGCCAACGTCCTGACTTTC. Amino acid sequence: CASSMHASGANVLTF.

This clone has only one observation. The gene calls are TRBV12-5 and TRBJ1-5, with 8 bases that match TRBD1. Per germline, CDR1 LGHNT and CDR2 FRNRAP. Trimming cost V 4 bases and J 7 bases; bases outside gene matches: 3. CDR3 length: 13 residues. The CDR3 here is CASGSRGPQPQHF. In DNA form, the CDR3 reads TGTGCTAGTGGTTCCAGGGGGCCCCAGCCCCAGCATTTT.

The genes are TRBV3-1 (or the pseudogene TRBV3-2) and TRBJ1-1; no clear D. Germline V CDR1 and CDR2: LGHDT, YNNKEL (reference sequence). V was shortened by 6 bases and J by 4 bases, with 12 bases between the two germline ends. CDR3 size: 13 residues. CDR3 loop: CASRPATSTEAFF. The CDR3 DNA reads TGTGCCAGCAGACCCGCCACCAGCACTGAAGCTTTCTTT.

The rearrangement uses TRBV7-2 and TRBJ2-7; 8 bases map to TRBD2. The V segment lost 5 bases and the J segment 3 bases; nucleotides outside the gene matches: 18. Germline V gene data show CDR1 as SGHTA and CDR2 as FQGNSA. The CDR3 runs 18 residues. The CDR3 is CASSLVPGLADLHYEQYF. The DNA for the CDR3 is TGTGCCAGCAGCCTAGTCCCCGGACTAGCAGATTTACACTACGAGCAGTACTTC.

The V and J genes are TRBV6-5 and TRBJ1-2, with TRBD1 matching 7 bases. Germline assignment: CDR1 MNHEY and CDR2 SVGAGI. CDR3 length equals 14 residues. Trimming cost V 4 bases and J 8 bases; bases outside gene matches: 10. In DNA, the CDR3 is TGTGCCAGCAGTTTAATAACAGGGGTATTGGGCTACACCTTC. Translation: CASSLITGVLGYTF.

V usage is TRBV30 and J usage is TRBJ1-4; tentatively, D is TRBD1 (5 bases). Germline V gene lookup returns CDR1 GTSNPN and CDR2 SVGIG (reference sequence). CDR3 length: 13 residues. Trimming removed 7 bases from V and 7 bases from J, with 16 bases in between. The CDR3 nucleotides read TGTGCCTCAAAGGGGAGGGGAAGTGAAAAACTGTTTTTT. The encoded protein is CASKGRGSEKLFF.

The rearrangement uses TRBV5-8 and TRBJ2-1, with a tentative D call TRBD1 (6 bases). CDR1 and CDR2 from the germline V gene are SGHTS and YDEGEE. Trimming stripped 5 bases from V and 7 bases from J, with 19 bases between. CDR3 length: 15 residues. CDR3 sequence: CASRHSRSGVNEQFF. CDR3 nucleotides: TGTGCCAGCAGACACTCCCGATCAGGGGTAAATGAGCAGTTCTTC.

The gene calls are TRBV7-9 and TRBJ1-2; D is perhaps TRBD1 (5 bases). The CDR3 has 14 residues. Germline V gene sequence: CDR1 SEHNR, CDR2 FQNEAQ (reference sequence). V lost 2 bases to trimming and J lost 2 bases, with 9 bases between them. The CDR3 loop reads CASSLFPGNYGYTF. CDR3 sequence (DNA): TGTGCCAGCAGCTTATTTCCAGGGAACTATGGCTACACCTTC.